This TCR beta chain was captured by sequencing in a study of T-cell memory formation after mild COVID-19. Germline CDR1 MGHRA, CDR2 YSYEKL. Trimming cost V 0 bases and J 3 bases, with 5 bases left between them. CDR3 size: 13 residues. This clonotype was seen only a few times. TCRdb re-called the 5' RACE reads through MiXCR, storing one row per CDR3 protein. The table has 500,000 to 600,000 distinct CDR3 sequences, more than 15% seen once. This rearrangement joins TRBV4-1 to TRBJ1-2, with D uncertain. This TCR was sampled from an adult woman who had mild COVID-19 (a few samples of this study predate the infection). Cell type and time point are not known. The sequenced sample was PBMCs or a T cell subset sorted from them (not recorded which). CDR3 sequence reads: CASSQDSDYGYTF. The CDR3 coding sequence is TGCGCCAGCAGCCAAGATTCAGACTATGGCTACACCTTC.